Listed here are 28 T cell receptor beta chains from one sample, sequenced in a study of blood T cells in healthy people across ages. A J-beta primer mix and a sample-barcoded 5' primer were used in a second PCR of roughly 6 to 12 cycles. TCRdb reprocessed the 5' RACE reads via MiXCR and lists one record per CDR3 protein. The sample lists 800,000 or so distinct CDR3 sequences; under 80% were seen once. Sequenced: blood. The receptor set was obtained from a man aged 25 to 40 in good health.

The J gene is TRBJ2-7, the V gene TRBV28; tentative D call: TRBD1 (6 bases). Between the trimmed V and J ends, which lost 4 bases and 2 bases, there was a span of 15 bases. CDR3 length: 15 amino acids. The V gene's germline CDR1 is MDHEN and CDR2 SYDVKM. CDR3 nucleotide sequence: TGTGCCAGCAGTTCGATATGGACAGAAGCCTACGAGCAGTACTTC. Translating gives CASSSIWTEAYEQYF.

This clonotype was counted between two and nine times. A much bigger clone sits one base away, suggesting this may be a read error. The chain has TRBV12-3 or TRBV12-4 and TRBJ2-5, with 11 bases matching TRBD2. V dropped 8 bases and J dropped 11; count of bases not matched to a gene: 13. CDR3 length: 14 amino acids. As DNA, the CDR3 is TGTGCCAGCGCGGTAGCGGGGGGGGAAAATGAGCAGTACTTC. Translated, it gives CASAVAGGENEQYF.

The rearrangement links TRBV6-6 to TRBJ2-3; 7 bases fit TRBD2. CDR1 is MNHNY, CDR2 SVGAGI, per germline (reference sequence). The CDR3 runs 15 residues. With 6 bases clipped from V and 3 bases from J, the junction kept 9 bases outside the gene matches. CDR3 DNA sequence: TGTGCCAGCAGATCCTCACTAGCGCCTACAGATACGCAGTATTTT. It translates to CASRSSLAPTDTQYF.

The chain joins TRBV18 to TRBJ2-1; 11 bases line up with TRBD2. Per germline, CDR1 KGHSH and CDR2 LQKENI. The CDR3 is 16 residues long. With 0 bases clipped from V and 4 bases from J, the junction kept 2 bases outside the gene matches. CDR3 in DNA: TGTGCCAGCTCACCACCGTCTAGCGGGGGGTACAATGAGCAGTTCTTC. This translates into CASSPPSSGGYNEQFF.

The gene calls are TRBV10-3 and TRBJ1-2; perhaps TRBD1 as D (5 bases). Germline V CDR1 and CDR2: ENHRY, SYGVKD. There are 14 residues in the CDR3. The V and J ends lost 6 bases and 4 bases respectively, with 15 bases between them. DNA for the CDR3: TGTGCCATCAGACCACATGGGACGAGCTATGGCTACACCTTC. This gives the protein CAIRPHGTSYGYTF.

The chain joins TRBV6-1 to TRBJ1-2, with D possibly TRBD1 on 5 matching bases. The germline V gene has CDR1 MNHNS and CDR2 SASEGT. The CDR3 covers 15 residues. Trimming took 3 bases from V and 4 from J, leaving 15 bases between them. The CDR3 coding sequence is TGTGCCAGCAGTGATGGCGACAGAATCGGCTATGGCTACACCTTC. It specifies CASSDGDRIGYGYTF.

This clonotype was seen only once. The genes are TRBV7-2 and TRBJ1-1; no clear D gene. The V and J ends lost 7 bases and 0 bases respectively, with 9 bases between them. CDR3 size: 13 residues. The germline CDR1 and CDR2 sequences are SGHTA and FQGNSA. CDR3 amino acids: CASNRRVNTEAFF. The CDR3 bases are TGTGCCAGCAACAGACGGGTGAACACTGAAGCTTTCTTT.

This clonotype was counted once. The chain links TRBV5-6 to TRBJ1-2, with D uncertain. Germline CDR1 is SGHDT and CDR2 is YYEEEE. This CDR3 spans 15 amino acids. With 0 bases removed from V and 8 bases from J, the gap between germline ends came to 17 bases. The CDR3 region is CASSLAWQLGLGYTF. The CDR3 nucleotides are TGTGCCAGCAGCTTGGCCTGGCAGCTCGGTTTGGGCTACACCTTC.

This chain joins TRBV7-2 and TRBJ2-7; 7 bases match TRBD2. V lost 3 bases, J lost 2 bases, and 7 bases stayed unmatched. CDR3 length equals 15 residues. Germline CDR1 SGHTA, CDR2 FQGNSA. The CDR3 is CASSFRAGRTYEQYF. The CDR3 DNA reads as TGTGCCAGCAGCTTCAGAGCGGGGCGTACCTACGAGCAGTACTTC.

This clonotype was counted between two and nine times. The gene calls are TRBV19 and TRBJ1-5; D unclear. Trimming shortened V by 2 bases and J by 2 bases, and 10 bases separated the two germline ends. Germline lookup yields CDR1 LNHDA and CDR2 SQIVND (reference sequence). This CDR3 has 15 amino acids. DNA of the CDR3: TGTGCCAGTAGTATACAGTTTACCGGCAATCAGCCCCAGCATTTT. This encodes CASSIQFTGNQPQHF. Supplemented by reference TRBV19 and TRBJ1-5, the full variable domain reads DGGITQSPKYLFRKEGQNVTLSCEQNLNHDAMYWYRQDPGQGLRLIYYSQIVNDFQKGDIAEGYSVSREKKESFPLTVTSAQKNPTAFYLCASSIQFTGNQPQHFGDGTRLSIL.

The genes are TRBV28 and TRBJ1-2; D is unresolved. V was clipped by 6 bases and J by 6 bases, with 17 bases between them. Germline CDR1 is MDHEN and CDR2 is SYDVKM. The CDR3 length is 14 residues. For the CDR3, the DNA is TGTGCCAGCAGGAGCCGGGGAGCAGGCCATGGCTACACCTTC. Its protein product is CASRSRGAGHGYTF.

V is TRBV7-2 and J is TRBJ2-3; a weak D match, TRBD2 (5 bases). Germline V lookup: CDR1 SGHTA, CDR2 FQGNSA. There are 14 residues in the CDR3. V lost 5 bases and J lost 2, with 11 bases in between. The DNA of the CDR3 is TGTGCCAGCAGCCGTAGCGCGGTCACAGATACGCAGTATTTT. This codes for CASSRSAVTDTQYF. The whole variable domain, filled in from reference TRBV7-2 and TRBJ2-3, reads GAGVSQSPSNKVTEKGKDVELRCDPISGHTALYWYRQSLGQGLEFLIYFQGNSAPDKSGLPSDRFSAERTGGSVSTLTIQRTQQEDSAVYLCASSRSAVTDTQYFGPGTRLTVL.

This clonotype was seen a handful of times. The chain employs TRBV5-1 and TRBJ2-1; D remains unclear. Looked up from germline, CDR1 is SGHRS and CDR2 is YFSETQ. V lost 0 bases to trimming and J lost 6 bases, with 13 bases between them. The CDR3 runs to 15 residues. CDR3 protein: CASSLDLAGLNEQFF. CDR3 bases: TGCGCCAGCAGCTTGGATCTGGCAGGCCTCAATGAGCAGTTCTTC.

This clonotype was found many times. The chain joins TRBV3-1 to TRBJ2-4; no clear D gene. Trimming took off 2 bases at V and 8 bases at J, with 13 bases between the two ends. This CDR3 comprises 14 residues. Germline values: CDR1 LGHDT, CDR2 YNNKEL (reference sequence). The CDR3 bases are TGTGCCAGCAGCCAAAGGTCAGCATGGGACATTCAGTACTTC. Its translation is CASSQRSAWDIQYF.

V usage is TRBV2 and J usage is TRBJ1-2, with no clear D. The CDR3 covers 12 residues. Trimming cost V 1 base and J 4 bases, with 4 bases left between them. From germline, CDR1 is SNHLY and CDR2 FYNNEI. The CDR3: CASSEEAYGYTF. CDR3 sequence (DNA): TGTGCCAGCAGTGAAGAGGCCTATGGCTACACCTTC.

This clonotype was detected only a few times. This chain connects TRBV6-6 to TRBJ1-2; tentative D call: TRBD1 (5 bases). Trimming stripped 4 bases from V and 5 bases from J, with 20 bases between. The CDR3 covers 16 residues. Germline-derived CDR1 and CDR2 are MNHNY and SVGAGI (reference sequence). The CDR3 DNA reads as TGTGCCAGCAGTTTGACAGCAACTCGATACCTGTATGGCTACACCTTC. This gives the protein CASSLTATRYLYGYTF.

This clonotype was seen more than once but under ten times. The CDR3 region is CASGASGGHEQFF. The CDR3 DNA sequence: TGTGCCAGCGGGGCTAGCGGGGGACACGAGCAGTTCTTC. The chain is built from TRBV14 and TRBJ2-1; 10 nucleotides match TRBD2. There are 13 residues in the CDR3. CDR1 SGHDN and CDR2 FVKESK come from the germline V gene. With 8 bases clipped from V and 10 bases from J, the junction kept 8 bases outside the gene matches.

The chain carries TRBV6-5 and TRBJ2-3; 11 nucleotides line up with TRBD2. J gave up 1 base and V 6 bases, and 6 bases lay outside the gene matches. This CDR3 region has 16 residues. Germline CDR1 and CDR2: MNHEY and SVGAGI. CDR3 protein: CASSMGLAERTDTQYF. The CDR3 coding sequence is TGTGCCAGCAGCATGGGACTAGCGGAGCGCACAGATACGCAGTATTTT.

This clonotype was picked up a small number of times. The chain combines TRBV27 with TRBJ1-2; 7 bases line up with TRBD1. Germline V gives CDR1 MNHEY, CDR2 SMNVEV (reference sequence). V lost 6 bases and J lost 1; bases outside the gene matches: 8. CDR3 length: 15 residues. The CDR3, as DNA: TGTGCCAGCAGCGGAGGGACAGCGCTTAACTATGGCTACACCTTC. Translated: CASSGGTALNYGYTF.

The CDR3: CASRNSGETQYF. CDR3 sequence (DNA): TGTGCCAGCAGGAACTCCGGGGAGACCCAGTACTTC. This chain joins TRBV6-1 and TRBJ2-5, with D unresolved. CDR3 size: 12 residues. CDR1 and CDR2 from the germline V gene are MNHNS and SASEGT. V lost 6 bases, J lost 5 bases, and 10 bases lay in between.

The chain uses TRBV5-1 and TRBJ1-2; D gene unclear. The CDR3 extends over 13 amino acids. From germline, CDR1 is SGHRS and CDR2 YFSETQ. V lost 5 bases to trimming and J lost 2 bases, with 10 bases between them. The CDR3 loop is CASSEQSNYGYTF. The CDR3 DNA sequence: TGCGCCAGCAGTGAACAGAGCAACTATGGCTACACCTTC.

The V gene is TRBV7-2, the J gene TRBJ1-6; D is unresolved. Trimming pared 0 bases from V and 10 bases from J, leaving 10 bases between. Germline CDR1 reads SGHTA; CDR2 reads FQGNSA. There are 14 residues in the CDR3. The CDR3 DNA reads as TGTGCCAGCAGCTTAGCGTTTAAAGAATCACCCCTCCACTTT. Protein product: CASSLAFKESPLHF.

This clonotype has more than one count but fewer than ten. The chain couples TRBV6-6 to TRBJ1-2; the D is unclear. Germline-derived CDR1 and CDR2 are MNHNY and SVGAGI (reference sequence). Trimming took 9 bases from V and 0 from J, leaving 8 bases between them. The CDR3 runs 12 residues. This CDR3 reads CARQTTNYGYTF. The DNA of the CDR3 is TGTGCCAGACAAACAACTAACTATGGCTACACCTTC.

V gene TRBV28 combines with J gene TRBJ1-2; 9 bases line up with TRBD1. The CDR3 has 14 amino acids. Germline lookup yields CDR1 MDHEN and CDR2 SYDVKM. J gave up 7 bases and V 2 bases, and 5 bases lay outside the gene matches. In nucleotides, the CDR3 is TGTGCCAGCAGTTTAGTGGGACAGGGTGGTGGCTACACCTTC. It translates to CASSLVGQGGGYTF.

This clonotype was observed a few times. This chain links TRBV6-5 with TRBJ2-4, with TRBD2 identical over 15 bases. The CDR3 extends over 15 amino acids. V gave up 6 bases and J gave up 15 bases; unmatched junction bases: 12. Germline CDR1 MNHEY, CDR2 SVGAGI. CDR3 protein: CASRKSGLAGGLPYF. CDR3 coding DNA: TGTGCCAGCAGAAAGAGTGGACTAGCGGGGGGGCTTCCGTACTTC.

The V and J genes are TRBV5-5 and TRBJ2-5; 9 nucleotides match TRBD1. This CDR3 contains 18 residues. Losses at the gene ends were 4 bases for V and 5 bases for J; bases not matched to a gene: 18. In germline, CDR1 is SGHKS, CDR2 YYEKEE (reference sequence). The CDR3 sequence is CASSPLWGTGKVRETQYF. In DNA form, the CDR3 reads TGTGCCAGCAGCCCCCTTTGGGGGACAGGGAAGGTGAGGGAGACCCAGTACTTC.

This clonotype was seen a handful of times. This chain joins TRBV10-3 and TRBJ1-4; D unclear. Germline assignment: CDR1 ENHRY and CDR2 SYGVKD. The CDR3 is made up of 12 amino acids. V lost 7 bases to trimming and J lost 5 bases, with 8 bases between them. The CDR3 here is CAITDGNEKLFF. The DNA for the CDR3 is TGTGCCATCACTGACGGCAATGAAAAACTGTTTTTT.

The chain couples TRBV29-1 to TRBJ1-1, with 9 bases identical to TRBD1. The CDR3 sequence is 14 residues long. Unmatched junction bases numbered 8, after V lost 4 bases and J lost 5 bases. The V gene's germline CDR1 is SQVTM and CDR2 ANQGSEA. The CDR3, as DNA: TGCAGCGTTGCAGAAGGGACAGGGAGAACTGAAGCTTTCTTT. Residues: CSVAEGTGRTEAFF.